The entry below gives a single T cell receptor (beta chain) sequence along with its context. What it binds is unknown. A read error may account for a junction end that differs from germline. Genomic DNA acted as the template from which TCR beta VDJ combination and CDR3 sequence profiling were carried out. In TCRdb, the reads were re-called with MiXCR into one record per CDR3 protein. The sample consists of approximately 470,000 distinct CDR3 sequences, roughly 34% of them appearing once. This record comes from a study of CD8+CD57+ T cells in acquired aplastic anemia. On the study more broadly: Sorted CD4+ and CD8+ cell DNA averaged approximately 3.2 ug.

Sequencing was done on patients that had shown CD8+CD57+ cell expansion by flow cytometry. At blood sampling, none of the patients had yet received therapy. General study points: Both patients and controls carried the same twenty-nine CD8+ CDR3 sequences. Significant differences in CD8+ Simpson's diversity were not observed between patients and controls.

This CDR3 is 16 amino acids long. Germline loops: CDR1 SSHAT, CDR2 FNYEAQ (reference sequence). The rearrangement links TRBV7-7 to TRBJ2-5; 12 bases fit TRBD2. This receptor was identified in a human donor with aplastic anemia. Sequenced input: sorted CD4+, CD8+, or CD8+CD57+ T cells (not recorded which) from PBMCs. The CDR3 here is CASSIRLAGAQETQYF. DNA of the CDR3: TGTGCTAGCAGCATCCGACTAGCGGGGGCCCAAGAGACCCAGTACTTC.